The next 14 T cell receptor beta chains were all read from a single sample in a study of graft-versus-host responses after intestinal transplantation. Graft material was processed, releasing intraepithelial and lamina propria lymphocytes. Repertoires were generated with immunoSEQ multiplex PCR, while TCRdb's copy carries only in-frame clones and drops some. The sample records 7,600 or so clones, around four fifths being singletons. The sample was ileum tissue, taken approximately 19 weeks after transplant. Receptor source: a human patient who received an intestinal transplant, so some T cells may come from the graft donor.

This chain connects TRBV7-3 to TRBJ1-6; 9 nucleotides agree with TRBD1. This CDR3 is 15 amino acids long. Per germline, CDR1 SGHTA and CDR2 FQGTGA. With 1 base clipped from V and 10 bases from J, the junction kept 5 bases outside the gene matches. DNA for the CDR3: TGTGCCAGCAGCTTAATTGGACAGGGGAAATCACCCCTCCACTTT. Encoded protein: CASSLIGQGKSPLHF.

The chain joins TRBV7-2 to TRBJ1-1, with D uncertain. Germline V gene sequence: CDR1 SGHTA, CDR2 FQGNSA. This CDR3 spans 13 amino acids. Trimming took off 4 bases at V and 2 bases at J, with 8 bases between the two ends. The DNA for the CDR3 is TGTGCCAGCAGCTCAGGCCGTAACACTGAAGCTTTCTTT. Its protein is CASSSGRNTEAFF.

This chain joins TRBV9 and TRBJ2-7; 8 nucleotides match TRBD1. The CDR3 sequence is 14 residues long. After removal of 3 bases from V and 6 bases from J, the junction contained 8 bases not matched to a gene. Germline CDR1 and CDR2: SGDLS and YYNGEE. For the CDR3, the DNA is TGTGCCAGCAGCGGGATACCAGGACAGGGCGAGCAGTACTTC. The encoded protein is CASSGIPGQGEQYF. The full variable domain, in which reference TRBV9 and TRBJ2-7 provide the parts outside the CDR3, is DSGVTQTPKHLITATGQRVTLRCSPRSGDLSVYWYQQSLDQGLQFLIQYYNGEERAKGNILERFSAQQFPDLHSELNLSSLELGDSALYFCASSGIPGQGEQYFGPGTRLTVT.

The chain joins TRBV12-5 to TRBJ2-7, with 12 nucleotides matching TRBD1. The CDR3 runs 16 residues. V lost 4 bases to trimming and J lost 5 bases; unmatched junction nucleotides: 9. Germline V CDR1 and CDR2: LGHNT, FRNRAP. CDR3 sequence reads: CASGSNTGQGANEQYF. CDR3 in DNA: TGTGCTAGTGGTTCCAACACGGGACAGGGGGCGAACGAGCAGTACTTC.

The CDR3 DNA is TGTGCCAGCAGCTTAGGACAGGTCACAGATACGCAGTATTTT. Its translation: CASSLGQVTDTQYF. The chain employs TRBV6-5 and TRBJ2-3, with TRBD1 matching over 7 bases. CDR3 length: 14 amino acids. Germline CDR1 MNHEY, CDR2 SVGAGI. The trim removed 6 bases at V and 2 bases at J, leaving 5 bases unmatched.

V usage is TRBV5-5 and J usage is TRBJ2-2, with a tentative D call TRBD2 (6 bases). Germline V gives CDR1 SGHKS, CDR2 YYEKEE (reference sequence). Trimming stripped 2 bases from V and 4 bases from J, with 12 bases between. The CDR3 runs to 15 residues. This CDR3 reads CASSFSGLITGELFF. CDR3 sequence (DNA): TGTGCCAGCAGCTTCTCGGGACTTATCACCGGGGAGCTGTTTTTT.

The chain is built from TRBV5-1 and TRBJ2-3; D not certain. Trimming left V 0 bases short and J 3 bases short, with 8 bases between. The germline gives CDR1 SGHRS, CDR2 YFSETQ. The CDR3 is 14 amino acids. As DNA, the CDR3 is TGCGCCAGCAGCTTGGTGGGCACTACAGATACGCAGTATTTT. This sequence encodes CASSLVGTTDTQYF.

This chain connects TRBV5-1 to TRBJ2-5; a weak D match, TRBD1 (5 bases). CDR3 length equals 13 residues. In germline, CDR1 is SGHRS, CDR2 YFSETQ. V lost 0 bases and J 8 bases, leaving 11 bases between the germline ends. The CDR3 coding sequence is TGCGCCAGCAGCTTGGATCAGGGCCGAACCCAGTACTTC. Its translation is CASSLDQGRTQYF.

The table lists this clone with a count of one. This rearrangement joins TRBV11-3 to TRBJ2-3; the D gene is possibly TRBD1 (5 bases). V lost 5 bases and J 0 bases, leaving 21 bases between the germline ends. Germline V CDR1 and CDR2: SGHNT, YENEEA. The CDR3 runs 18 residues. CDR3 region: CASSARDRQILSTDTQYF. The CDR3 DNA reads as TGTGCCAGCAGCGCGCGAGATAGACAGATTCTTAGCACAGATACGCAGTATTTT.

The genes are TRBV4-2 and TRBJ2-7; perhaps D is TRBD1 or TRBD2 (5 bases each). Deletions cut 0 bases from V and 0 bases from J, with 15 bases between. Germline-derived CDR1 and CDR2 are LGHNA and YNFKEQ. The CDR3 covers 17 residues. This chain's CDR3 is CASSQEWSGAASYEQYF. The CDR3 coding sequence is TGTGCCAGCAGCCAAGAATGGTCCGGGGCAGCCTCCTACGAGCAGTACTTC.

The chain has TRBV7-2 and TRBJ2-7, with 7 positions matching TRBD1. V gave up 5 bases and J gave up 1 base; unmatched junction bases: 8. Germline-derived CDR1 and CDR2 are SGHTA and FQGNSA. The length of the CDR3 is 15 residues. This CDR3 is CASSPWGQWSYEQYF. The CDR3 DNA sequence: TGTGCCAGCAGCCCGTGGGGACAGTGGTCCTACGAGCAGTACTTC.

The rearrangement links TRBV15 to TRBJ1-4; D gene unclear. Trimming left V 3 bases short and J 3 bases short, with 8 bases between. Germline V gene sequence: CDR1 LNHNV, CDR2 YYDKDF (reference sequence). The length of the CDR3 is 14 residues. The CDR3 spells CATSSGGSNEKLFF. CDR3 sequence (DNA): TGTGCCACCAGCAGCGGAGGCTCTAATGAAAAACTGTTTTTT.

V gene TRBV6-5 combines with J gene TRBJ2-1; D assignment may be TRBD1 or TRBD2 (5 bases each). V lost 6 bases and J 0 bases, leaving 12 bases between the germline ends. The CDR3 is 15 amino acids. CDR1 is MNHEY, CDR2 SVGAGI, per germline. The CDR3 loop is CASRLGPSSYNEQFF. Here the CDR3 DNA reads TGTGCCAGCAGGTTGGGACCCTCCTCCTACAATGAGCAGTTCTTC.

The chain links TRBV2 to TRBJ2-7; no firm D call. V was cut by 3 bases and J by 3 bases, with 3 bases left in between. This CDR3 has 11 residues. Looked up from germline, CDR1 is SNHLY and CDR2 is FYNNEI. The CDR3 DNA sequence: TGTGCCAGCAGTGAGGGCTACGAGCAGTACTTC. Its protein product is CASSEGYEQYF.